These 24 T cell receptor beta chains were all obtained from the same sample, sequenced in a study of T cell responses to AZD1222 COVID-19 vaccine. Sequencing was performed with immunoSEQ multiplex PCR; in TCRdb, only in-frame clones are kept and a portion is missing. The sample carries 180,000 or so clones, around nine tenths recorded once. The specimen comprised peripheral blood, sampled 28 days after the second AZD1222 dose. The source is an adult who received the AZD1222 COVID-19 vaccine.

The rearrangement links TRBV5-5 to TRBJ1-4; 8 nucleotides align to TRBD1. Trimming removed 0 bases from V and 5 bases from J; junction bases left unmatched: 0. Germline CDR1 SGHKS, CDR2 YYEKEE (reference sequence). The CDR3 is made up of 14 amino acids. Here the CDR3 reads CASSLGTGNEKLFF. DNA for the CDR3: TGTGCCAGCAGCTTGGGGACAGGGAATGAAAAACTGTTTTTT.

This clone was counted once. The genes are TRBV7-2 and TRBJ1-2; 7 bases agree with TRBD1. The CDR3 totals 14 residues. Per germline, CDR1 SGHTA and CDR2 FQGNSA. J was trimmed by 4 bases and V by 3 bases; bases with no gene match: 5. DNA for the CDR3: TGTGCCAGCAGCTTCGAGGGGGCCTTCTATGGCTACACCTTC. Its translation: CASSFEGAFYGYTF.

The rearrangement joins TRBV4-1 to TRBJ2-7; 8 bases are shared with TRBD1. Germline values: CDR1 MGHRA, CDR2 YSYEKL. This CDR3 has 15 residues. V lost 1 base and J lost 4; bases outside the gene matches: 6. The CDR3 reads CASSQGDRGDYEQYF. DNA of the CDR3: TGCGCCAGCAGCCAAGGTGACAGGGGCGATTACGAGCAGTACTTC.

The chain's CDR3 is CASSLRSQTSGNTIYF. As DNA, the CDR3 is TGTGCCAGCAGCTTAAGGTCCCAGACCTCTGGAAACACCATATATTTT. V gene TRBV7-8 combines with J gene TRBJ1-3; D not resolved. Germline values: CDR1 SGHVS, CDR2 FQNEAQ. CDR3 length: 16 residues. With 2 bases removed from V and 0 bases from J, the gap between germline ends came to 11 bases.

The J gene is TRBJ2-2, the V gene TRBV5-5; unclear D gene. With 4 bases removed from V and 0 bases from J, the gap between germline ends came to 10 bases. Germline V gene data show CDR1 as SGHKS and CDR2 as YYEKEE (reference sequence). The CDR3 is made up of 15 amino acids. This CDR3 reads CASSRQWPNTGELFF. CDR3 nucleotides: TGTGCCAGCAGCCGGCAGTGGCCGAACACCGGGGAGCTGTTTTTT. Full variable domain (rest looked up from reference TRBV5-5 and TRBJ2-2): DAGVTQSPTHLIKTRGQQVTLRCSPISGHKSVSWYQQVLGQGPQFIFQYYEKEERGRGNFPDRFSARQFPNYSSELNVNALLLGDSALYLCASSRQWPNTGELFFGEGSRLTVL.

V is TRBV28 and J is TRBJ2-2; unclear D gene. The V and J ends lost 2 bases and 7 bases respectively, with 8 bases between them. Germline V gene lookup returns CDR1 MDHEN and CDR2 SYDVKM. There are 13 residues in the CDR3. The CDR3 DNA reads TGTGCCAGCAGTTTAACCCAAAGCGGGGAGCTGTTTTTT. This translates into CASSLTQSGELFF.

DNA of the CDR3: TGTGCCAGCAGCTGGGCCCGAGGGACAGATACGCAGTATTTT. This codes for CASSWARGTDTQYF. This chain connects TRBV5-5 to TRBJ2-3; D is possibly TRBD2 (5 bases). CDR3 length: 14 amino acids. Germline CDR1 and CDR2: SGHKS and YYEKEE (reference sequence). Trimming took 3 bases from V and 3 from J, leaving 11 bases between them.

This clone was detected once. J is TRBJ2-1 and V is TRBV5-4, with 7 bases fitting TRBD1. This CDR3 is built from 14 residues. V was clipped by 6 bases and J by 3 bases; unmatched bases: 6. Germline lookup yields CDR1 SGHNT and CDR2 YYREEE (reference sequence). The CDR3 bases are TGTGCCAGCACCCAGGGACAGAACTACAATGAGCAGTTCTTC. Its protein is CASTQGQNYNEQFF.

The chain carries TRBV5-1 and TRBJ2-3; 9 nucleotides align to TRBD1. This CDR3 has 15 amino acids. From germline, CDR1 is SGHRS and CDR2 YFSETQ. V was pared by 4 bases and J by 3 bases, with 6 bases of the junction left unmatched. CDR3 sequence: CASSKDRGGTDTQYF. The DNA for the CDR3 is TGCGCCAGCAGCAAGGACAGGGGAGGAACAGATACGCAGTATTTT.

J is TRBJ2-1 and V is TRBV7-9, with no clear D. The V and J ends lost 1 base and 5 bases respectively, with 9 bases between them. Germline-derived CDR1 and CDR2 are SEHNR and FQNEAQ (reference sequence). The CDR3 contains 14 residues. CDR3 protein: CASSLVSQHNEQFF. The CDR3 DNA sequence: TGTGCCAGCAGCTTAGTCTCGCAACACAATGAGCAGTTCTTC.

The V call is TRBV7-9, the J call TRBJ2-4; no reliable D call. Trimming removed 1 base from V and 0 bases from J, with 13 bases in between. The germline CDR1 and CDR2 sequences are SEHNR and FQNEAQ (reference sequence). The CDR3 extends over 17 amino acids. The CDR3 nucleotides read TGTGCCAGCAGCTTAGGATTCGGACCTGGAGCCAAAAACATTCAGTACTTC. Encoded protein: CASSLGFGPGAKNIQYF.

This clone was detected only a few times. V usage is TRBV4-2 and J usage is TRBJ1-1, with no clear D. The CDR3 covers 14 residues. V lost 11 bases, J lost 0 bases, and 16 bases lay in between. The germline CDR1 and CDR2 sequences are LGHNA and YNFKEQ. The CDR3 DNA reads TGTGCCTTTCGCCAGGCAGAGATGAACACTGAAGCTTTCTTT. This gives the protein CAFRQAEMNTEAFF.

This rearrangement joins TRBV28 to TRBJ1-2; 9 bases fit TRBD1. Germline lookup yields CDR1 MDHEN and CDR2 SYDVKM. V was pared by 6 bases and J by 4 bases, with 6 bases of the junction left unmatched. The CDR3 is 14 residues long. The DNA for the CDR3 is TGTGCCAGCAGACCTGGACAGGGGATCTATGGCTACACCTTC. Its protein product is CASRPGQGIYGYTF.

The chain carries TRBV19 and TRBJ2-6, with D uncertain. The V and J ends lost 0 bases and 0 bases respectively, with 3 bases between them. The CDR3 loop spans 15 amino acids. Germline-derived CDR1 and CDR2 are LNHDA and SQIVND (reference sequence). CDR3 nucleotides: TGTGCCAGTAGTATAGAGCTCTCTGGGGCCAACGTCCTGACTTTC. Its protein product is CASSIELSGANVLTF.

In this sample, this clone turned up once. The chain joins TRBV28 to TRBJ2-1; D possibly corresponds to TRBD1 (6 bases). The V gene's germline CDR1 is MDHEN and CDR2 SYDVKM. The CDR3 contains 14 residues. V lost 5 bases, J lost 9 bases, and 17 bases lay in between. The CDR3 DNA reads TGTGCCAGCAGTCTCCAGGGGCTAGTGGTTGAGCAGTTCTTC. Its protein is CASSLQGLVVEQFF.

The rearrangement uses TRBV2 and TRBJ2-3; D possibly matches TRBD1 or TRBD2 (5 bases each). Trimming left V 9 bases short and J 0 bases short, with 10 bases between. The CDR3 is 13 residues long. Germline values: CDR1 SNHLY, CDR2 FYNNEI. The CDR3 coding sequence is TGTGCCAGACGGGACGGCAGCACAGATACGCAGTATTTT. This codes for CARRDGSTDTQYF.

The chain links TRBV7-8 to TRBJ2-1; 9 bases are a match to TRBD1. Germline lookup yields CDR1 SGHVS and CDR2 FQNEAQ. Trimming at V came to 5 bases and at J to 4 bases, leaving 6 bases not matched to a gene. CDR3 length equals 15 residues. CDR3 region: CASSGRQGGYNEQFF. DNA of the CDR3: TGTGCCAGCAGCGGGAGACAGGGGGGGTACAATGAGCAGTTCTTC.

The chain has TRBV30 and TRBJ2-1; perhaps TRBD2 as D (5 bases). The V end lost 1 base, the J end lost 7 bases, and 14 bases lay between the germline ends. The germline gives CDR1 GTSNPN, CDR2 SVGIG (reference sequence). The CDR3 is made up of 14 amino acids. CDR3 region: CAWSEYSVMNEQFF. As DNA, the CDR3 is TGTGCCTGGAGTGAATATAGCGTAATGAATGAGCAGTTCTTC.

The chain is built from TRBV11-3 and TRBJ2-2; 8 nucleotides align to TRBD2. The CDR3 covers 15 residues. Germline CDR1 and CDR2: SGHNT and YENEEA. The V gene end was trimmed by 4 bases and the J gene end by 5 bases; junction bases not matched to a gene: 6. This CDR3 is CASSSSGSGTGELFF. The CDR3 DNA follows: TGTGCCAGCAGCTCAAGCGGGAGCGGGACCGGGGAGCTGTTTTTT.

The rearrangement joins TRBV7-6 to TRBJ2-7, with 14 bases identical to TRBD2. The CDR3 has 16 residues. V was pared by 5 bases and J by 6 bases, with 9 bases of the junction left unmatched. Per germline, CDR1 SGHVS and CDR2 FNYEAQ. The CDR3 nucleotides are TGTGCCAGCAGCCTGACTAGCGGGAGGGCCGGAGGCGAGCAGTACTTC. Its translation: CASSLTSGRAGGEQYF.

This clone appeared a single time. The CDR3 sequence: CASSEVRGETQYF. In DNA, the CDR3 is TGTGCCAGCAGTGAAGTCCGGGGGGAGACCCAGTACTTC. The chain couples TRBV2 to TRBJ2-5; D may be TRBD2 (6 bases). The CDR3 loop spans 13 amino acids. With 1 base removed from V and 5 bases from J, the gap between germline ends came to 8 bases. From germline, CDR1 is SNHLY and CDR2 FYNNEI. The full variable domain, rest sourced from reference TRBV2 and TRBJ2-5, is EPEVTQTPSHQVTQMGQEVILRCVPISNHLYFYWYRQILGQKVEFLVSFYNNEISEKSEIFDDQFSVERPDGSNFTLKIRSTKLEDSAMYFCASSEVRGETQYFGPGTRLLVL.

The chain carries TRBV7-2 and TRBJ1-5, with TRBD1 as a possible D gene (5 bases). The germline CDR1 and CDR2 sequences are SGHTA and FQGNSA. V dropped 2 bases and J dropped 0 bases, with 8 bases sitting between them. The CDR3 extends over 15 amino acids. The CDR3 nucleotides are TGTGCCAGCAGCTTAACCAGGGATAGCAATCAGCCCCAGCATTTT. It specifies CASSLTRDSNQPQHF. The full variable domain, its missing parts supplied by reference TRBV7-2 and TRBJ1-5, is GAGVSQSPSNKVTEKGKDVELRCDPISGHTALYWYRQSLGQGLEFLIYFQGNSAPDKSGLPSDRFSAERTGGSVSTLTIQRTQQEDSAVYLCASSLTRDSNQPQHFGDGTRLSIL.

This clone was seen more than once but under ten times. J is TRBJ1-1 and V is TRBV7-9, with D perhaps matching TRBD1 (6 bases). The V end lost 2 bases, the J end lost 6 bases, and 10 bases lay between the germline ends. The length of the CDR3 is 13 residues. The germline gives CDR1 SEHNR, CDR2 FQNEAQ (reference sequence). CDR3 sequence reads: CASSLSAGAEAFF. The CDR3 DNA reads as TGTGCCAGCAGCTTATCCGCAGGGGCTGAAGCTTTCTTT.

This clone occurred a few times. V and J are TRBV19 and TRBJ1-2; D is unresolved. Per the germline V gene, CDR1 is LNHDA and CDR2 is SQIVND (reference sequence). Trimming shortened V by 3 bases and J by 2 bases, and 7 bases separated the two germline ends. The CDR3 consists of 13 residues. The CDR3 spells CASSIGWNYGYTF. As DNA, the CDR3 is TGTGCCAGTAGTATTGGATGGAACTATGGCTACACCTTC.